This record covers a single T cell receptor beta chain. Its antigen remains unknown. The ends were cut back, 5 bases at V and 1 base at J, with 9 bases in the middle. The length of the CDR3 is 15 residues. The germline CDR1 and CDR2 sequences are SEHNR and FQNEAQ (reference sequence). Samples with a second dose at about 4 or about 12 weeks were pooled together. The repertoire was sequenced with immunoSEQ multiplex PCR; TCRdb's copy has only in-frame clones and lacks some. The sample lists about 160,000 clones; approximately 88% were seen once. This entry comes from a study of T cell responses to AZD1222 COVID-19 vaccine. Study-wide findings and caveats: Among those given AZD1222, only 6 or 7 were seropositive at baseline. Across spike, vaccine-associated CD4 TCRs were found, dominant at 160-218 and 743-854. Possibly, clonal diversity was underestimated; donors were largely white British and included more females.

V is TRBV7-9 and J is TRBJ2-6, with D hard to call. The material was peripheral blood, obtained 28 days after the second AZD1222 dose. The TCR was taken from an adult who received the AZD1222 COVID-19 vaccine. The CDR3 DNA sequence: TGTGCCAGCAGCCAGCTTGGGTCTGGGGCCAACGTCCTGACTTTC. Translating gives CASSQLGSGANVLTF.